This T cell receptor beta chain originates from a study of T cells in tumors and immune-related adverse events. This clone appeared a few times. The germline V gene has CDR1 MNHEY and CDR2 SMNVEV (reference sequence). V was pared by 10 bases and J by 1 base, with 4 bases between. CDR3 length: 10 residues. The protocol was immunoSEQ multiplex PCR, while the TCRdb copy is restricted to in-frame clones and leaves out a portion. The sample yields about 22,000 clones, about 93% seen once. The receptor was derived from a female donor with metastatic renal cell carcinoma. The sample here was lymph node tissue, taken from a patient treated with anti-PD-1 therapy. The gene calls are TRBV27 and TRBJ2-5, with D hard to call. The CDR3 coding sequence is TGTGCCAATCGCCAAGAGACCCAGTACTTC. Protein product: CANRQETQYF.